Given below is one T cell receptor beta chain in context. Its target is unknown. The data belong to a study of T-cell memory formation after mild COVID-19. About the research overall: TCR clusters were mostly confined to one donor each.

Study conclusions and caveats: That cross-reactive memory joined was suggested by some responding clones appearing in pre-infection memory. Second-wave clones reaching peak frequency on day 37 lacked confirmed SARS-CoV-2 specificity.

Sample barcodes and UMIs were carried by the TCR alpha and TCR beta cDNA libraries that 5'RACE generated with constant-segment primers. TCRdb passed the 5' RACE reads through MiXCR, listing each CDR3 protein once. Of 450,000 to 700,000 distinct CDR3 sequences detected, roughly 18% appear once; the ten largest clones hold more than 10%. This TCR came from an adult woman who had mild COVID-19 (a few samples of this study predate the infection). Cell type and time point are not known. The sample taken for sequencing was PBMCs or a T cell subset sorted from them (not recorded which).

Written as DNA, the CDR3 is TGTGCCAGCAGCTTATCGGGTCAGAGGGGTGAAAAACTGTTTTTT. Its protein product is CASSLSGQRGEKLFF. This chain uses TRBV7-3 with TRBJ1-4, with D perhaps matching TRBD1 (5 bases). The CDR3 runs 15 residues. The germline gives CDR1 SGHTA, CDR2 FQGTGA. Trimming stripped 2 bases from V and 7 bases from J, with 14 bases between.